The table lists the clone carrying this T cell receptor (beta chain) with many counts. Its target is not known. These data originate in a study of CD8 T cells in ankylosing spondylitis. TCR beta libraries were made by quantitative 5'-RACE with molecular barcodes. MiXCR was run by TCRdb on the 5' RACE reads, yielding one entry per CDR3 protein. The table has approximately 69,000 distinct CDR3 sequences, roughly 5% seen once; the top ten hold about 2.2%. Study-wide results and caveats: Some of these motif variants have turned up before, in reports on reactive arthritis synovial fluid and blood. In ankylosing spondylitis patients, matched synovial fluid reportedly showed significant enrichment of disease-linked clones.

The CDR3 sequence is 15 residues long. The germline V gene encodes CDR1 SGHTA and CDR2 FQGTGA. V lost 5 bases to trimming and J lost 4 bases, with 14 bases between them. This TCR derives from a male donor with ankylosing spondylitis or in good health (not recorded which). The source material was blood, either unsorted or a sorted T cell fraction (not recorded which). V usage is TRBV7-3 and J usage is TRBJ2-2; D gene uncertain. This CDR3 reads CASSALGRTTGELFF. The CDR3 DNA is TGTGCCAGCAGCGCCCTCGGGCGGACCACCGGGGAGCTGTTTTTT. The full variable domain, in which reference TRBV7-3 and TRBJ2-2 provide the parts outside the CDR3, is GAGVSQTPSNKVTEKGKYVELRCDPISGHTALYWYRQSLGQGPEFLIYFQGTGAADDSGLPNDRFFAVRPEGSVSTLKIQRTERGDSAVYLCASSALGRTTGELFFGEGSRLTVL.